This TCR beta chain was captured in a study of T cell responses to AZD1222 COVID-19 vaccine. Study-wide findings and caveats: Spike-specific TCRs gained breadth and depth after people received two AZD1222 doses. Clonal diversity may have been underestimated in mostly white British donors. Just 5 to 7 AZD1222 recipients were seropositive at baseline. Unmutated variant regions reportedly attract nearly half of all spike-specific TCRs.

Sequencing was performed with immunoSEQ multiplex PCR; in TCRdb, only in-frame clones are kept and a portion is missing. The sample records more than 110,000 clones, approximately 90% being singletons. As for this clone: Its antigen is still unknown.

Germline values: CDR1 LNHDA, CDR2 SQIVND (reference sequence). The V end lost 5 bases, the J end lost 2 bases, and 11 bases lay between the germline ends. This CDR3 region has 14 residues. The chain links TRBV19 to TRBJ2-3, with D unresolved. This TCR was recovered from an adult who received the AZD1222 COVID-19 vaccine. Here the sequenced sample was peripheral blood, taken 28 days after the second AZD1222 dose. CDR3 DNA: TGTGCCAGTAGTCTAAAGGGATCCACAGATACGCAGTATTTT. Translated: CASSLKGSTDTQYF.